This passage covers 8 T cell receptor beta chains from one sample sequenced in a study of cytomegalovirus exposure and HLA in healthy donors. It was with 60 Vbeta and 13 Jbeta primers that the PCR ran. Clones were read by immunoSEQ multiplex PCR, and TCRdb kept only the in-frame ones, dropping some. In total, the table holds some 41,000 clones. The sequencing sample was made of PBMCs. The receptor source for this set is a man aged 25 to 45 in good health and CMV-seronegative.

The rearrangement joins TRBV6-6 to TRBJ1-4; 9 nucleotides align to TRBD1. Trimming removed 8 bases from V and 5 bases from J; junction bases left unmatched: 3. CDR3 size: 13 residues. CDR1 and CDR2 (germline): MNHNY, SVGAGI (reference sequence). The DNA of the CDR3 is TGTGCCAGCCGAGGACAGGGGAATGAAAAACTGTTTTTT. Its protein product is CASRGQGNEKLFF.

This chain joins TRBV5-4 and TRBJ2-5, with 10 bases matching TRBD2. The tail of the sequence fits TRBJ2-7 better, so the J call may be wrong. This CDR3 contains 17 residues. Germline CDR1 reads SGHNT; CDR2 reads YYREEE (reference sequence). CDR3 nucleotide sequence: TGTGCCAGCAGCTTGAGGCCTATAGCGGGAGGAGGGAACGAGCAGTACTTC. Protein sequence: CASSLRPIAGGGNEQYF.

The chain employs TRBV5-1 and TRBJ2-5; 8 bases agree with TRBD2. This CDR3 is built from 14 residues. J gave up 1 base and V 2 bases, and 1 base lay outside the gene matches. The V gene's germline CDR1 is SGHRS and CDR2 YFSETQ. The DNA for the CDR3 is TGCGCCAGCAGCTTACTAGCGGTCCAAGAGACCCAGTACTTC. This codes for CASSLLAVQETQYF.

The chain joins TRBV27 to TRBJ2-1, with TRBD2 identical over 7 bases. Germline-derived CDR1 and CDR2 are MNHEY and SMNVEV (reference sequence). The CDR3 covers 14 residues. The V and J ends lost 0 bases and 7 bases, in that order; junction bases with no gene match: 3. DNA for the CDR3: TGTGCCAGCAGTTTATCACGCGGGGGTAATGAGCAGTTCTTC. Its protein is CASSLSRGGNEQFF.

This rearrangement joins TRBV6-5 to TRBJ2-7, with 10 nucleotides matching TRBD2. Per the germline V gene, CDR1 is MNHEY and CDR2 is SVGAGI. V shed 6 bases, J shed 3 bases, and the junction held 8 bases outside the gene matches. The length of the CDR3 is 15 residues. The CDR3 sequence is CASRPSGRGYYEQYF. In DNA form, the CDR3 reads TGTGCCAGCAGACCTAGCGGGAGAGGCTACTACGAGCAGTACTTC.

The rearrangement uses TRBV27 and TRBJ1-1; 7 nucleotides agree with TRBD1. Germline V gene data show CDR1 as MNHEY and CDR2 as SMNVEV (reference sequence). V shed 7 bases, J shed 5 bases, and the junction held 13 bases outside the gene matches. The CDR3 runs to 15 residues. CDR3 coding DNA: TGTGCCAGCACGTTAAGTGGACAGGCGGGGACTGAAGCTTTCTTT. Protein sequence: CASTLSGQAGTEAFF.

The chain uses TRBV7-6 and TRBJ2-2; 8 positions match TRBD2. This CDR3 is built from 17 residues. V was clipped by 5 bases and J by 7 bases; unmatched bases: 15. Germline CDR1 reads SGHVS; CDR2 reads FNYEAQ. The CDR3 DNA sequence: TGTGCCAGCAGCCTGCCCGGCGGTGTGCGGGGGGACGGGGAGCTGTTTTTT. It codes for CASSLPGGVRGDGELFF.

The J gene is TRBJ1-6, the V gene TRBV6-4; tentatively, D is TRBD1 (5 bases). This CDR3 comprises 16 residues. V shed 6 bases and J shed 1 base, with 13 bases lying between them. The germline V gene encodes CDR1 MRHNA and CDR2 SNTAGT. CDR3 sequence: CASSPTAGSYNSPLHF. Written as DNA, the CDR3 is TGTGCCAGCAGCCCTACGGCAGGGTCCTATAATTCACCCCTCCACTTT.